The rows below give T cell receptor beta chains drawn from one sample of a study of control samples from healthy donors and cancer patients. Sequenced by immunoSEQ multiplex PCR; TCRdb stores in-frame clones only, minus some. The sample gives under 300,000 clones, over 75% of which show up once; roughly 14% is in the top ten. Sequencing used PBMCs. The source is a woman aged 55-75 years with lung cancer. Both conserved end residues are part of each CDR3. A D gene is named only where the DNA matches it firmly. Size is omitted from some rows. Given values are once, few, many or a class for expanded clones.

D gene,V gene,J gene,clone size,CDR3 DNA,CDR3 protein
-,TRBV10-3,TRBJ1-2,-,TGTGCCATCAGTGAGAACGTCTATGGCTACACCTTC,CAISENVYGYTF
-,TRBV7-9,TRBJ2-1,-,TGTGCCAGCAGCTTATCAGGGGCGACGATCTACAATGAGCAGTTCTTC,CASSLSGATIYNEQFF
-,TRBV27,TRBJ1-2,-,TGTGCCAGCAGGAGCCCAACACAGGCCGCCCGTAACTATGGCTACACCTTC,CASRSPTQAARNYGYTF
-,TRBV4-1,TRBJ1-1,-,TGCGCCAGCAGCCAAGAGACACGCTCGAACACTGAAGCTTTCTTT,CASSQETRSNTEAFF
TRBD1,TRBV6-2/TRBV6-3,TRBJ2-7,-,TGTGCCAGCAGTCCCCGCCGGGACAGGGATTTGTACGAGCAGTACTTC,CASSPRRDRDLYEQYF
TRBD2,TRBV27,TRBJ2-1,-,TGTGCCAGCAATCCACTAGCGGGGGGATCCTACAATGAGCAGTTCTTC,CASNPLAGGSYNEQFF
-,TRBV10-1,TRBJ2-3,-,TGCGCCAGCAGTGACAGGGAGCCCACAGATACGCAGTATTTT,CASSDREPTDTQYF
-,TRBV15,TRBJ2-1,-,TGTGCCACCAGCAGAGACCCTCCGGCTCTATCCTACAATGAGCAGTTCTTC,CATSRDPPALSYNEQFF
TRBD1,TRBV4-1,TRBJ1-4,-,TGCGCCAGCAGCCCAGGGACAGGGGGCAACCCCTTTCGTGAAAAACTGTTTTTT,CASSPGTGGNPFREKLFF
TRBD2,TRBV5-1,TRBJ2-5,-,TGCGCCAGCGGTAGCGGGGGGGCCTCGAGGGAGACCCAGTACTTC,CASGSGGASRETQYF
-,TRBV2,TRBJ1-1,-,TGTGCCAGCAGCCGGGACCAACCCAGGAACACTGAAGCTTTCTTT,CASSRDQPRNTEAFF
TRBD1,TRBV14,TRBJ2-1,-,TGTGCCAGCAGCCGAAGACAGGGGTCGAATTACAATGAGCAGTTCTTC,CASSRRQGSNYNEQFF
-,TRBV7-9,TRBJ1-1,-,TGTGCCAGCAGCTTAGGTTTCAGGGACACTGAAGCTTTCTTT,CASSLGFRDTEAFF
-,TRBV7-3,TRBJ2-2,-,TGTGCCAGTGGAGGGCCGGGCACCGGGGAGCTGTTTTTT,CASGGPGTGELFF
-,TRBV7-9,TRBJ1-1,-,TGTGCCAGCAGACCGGACCGCTCGGGGAACACTGAAGCTTTCTTT,CASRPDRSGNTEAFF
TRBD1,TRBV5-8,TRBJ1-1,-,TGTGCCAGCAGCCCGGAGGACAGGGGGCGCGGGATAGGCACTGAAGCTTTCTTT,CASSPEDRGRGIGTEAFF
-,TRBV19,TRBJ1-6,-,TGTGCCAGTAGTATCGTTCGGGACGGTAATTCACCCCTCCACTTT,CASSIVRDGNSPLHF
-,TRBV19,TRBJ1-3,-,TGTGCCAGTAGTATTTTCGGGCCGACAGTTTCTGGAAACACCATATATTTT,CASSIFGPTVSGNTIYF
-,TRBV18,TRBJ1-4,-,TGTGCCAGCTCACCACCGGGAGCGGGTGAAAAACTGTTTTTT,CASSPPGAGEKLFF
-,TRBV5-1,TRBJ2-2,-,TGCGCCAGCAGCTTGGATCTACCTAACACCGGGGAGCTGTTTTTT,CASSLDLPNTGELFF
TRBD2,TRBV3-1/TRBV3-2,TRBJ2-3,-,TGTGCCAGCAGCCCGCTAGGGCTAGCGGGAGGGAGAGATACGCAGTATTTT,CASSPLGLAGGRDTQYF
-,TRBV28,TRBJ1-1,once,TGTGCCAGCAGTTTGGATATAGGATTGGTGGCCCTTGAAGCTTTCTTT,CASSLDIGLVALEAFF
-,TRBV28,TRBJ2-6,-,TGTGCCAGCGGACCTGCGCAGGTCACGTCTGGGGCCAACGTCCTGACTTTC,CASGPAQVTSGANVLTF
-,TRBV5-1,TRBJ2-7,-,TGCGCCAGCAGCACCAGGCTGAGCTCCTACGAGCAGTACTTC,CASSTRLSSYEQYF
-,TRBV28,TRBJ1-5,-,TGTGCCAGCAGTTTCCACCCCGCGGGCAATCAGCCCCAGCATTTT,CASSFHPAGNQPQHF
-,TRBV28,TRBJ2-5,-,TGTGCCAGCATTGATGGGGGGGGCTATGAGACCCAGTACTTC,CASIDGGGYETQYF
TRBD1,TRBV27,TRBJ1-5,-,TGTGCCAGCAAGGAGACAGGGGGCTTTTTTAGCAATCAGCCCCAGCATTTT,CASKETGGFFSNQPQHF
-,TRBV3-1/TRBV3-2,TRBJ2-2,few,TGTGCCAGCAGCCAAGATGCCCCTAACGGGGAGCTGTTTTTT,CASSQDAPNGELFF
TRBD1,TRBV5-1,TRBJ2-7,-,TGCGCCAGCAGCTCGGGACAGGGTTTCTACGAGCAGTACTTC,CASSSGQGFYEQYF
-,TRBV7-2,TRBJ2-1,-,TGTGCCAGCAGAATAGCGCTCGAGCAGTTCTTC,CASRIALEQFF
TRBD2,TRBV5-1,TRBJ2-1,-,TGCGCCAGCCAATTATATGGACTAGGGACCGGTGAGCAGTTCTTC,CASQLYGLGTGEQFF
TRBD2,TRBV5-1,TRBJ2-5,-,TGCGCCAGCCGCGTAGCGGGAAGACAAGAGACCCAGTACTTC,CASRVAGRQETQYF
-,TRBV29-1,TRBJ2-7,few,TGCAGCGTTGAAGGGCAATCACACGAGCAGTACTTC,CSVEGQSHEQYF
-,TRBV7-3,TRBJ2-3,-,TGTGCCAGCAGCTCCAGCGTAGGGGGGGCCCCAGATACGCAGTATTTT,CASSSSVGGAPDTQYF
-,TRBV24-1,TRBJ1-4,-,TGTGCCACCAGTGATCCTCCCTTCTTT,CATSDPPFF
TRBD2,TRBV7-3,TRBJ2-1,-,TGTGCCAGCAGCCCTGGACTAGCTTACAATGAGCAGTTCTTC,CASSPGLAYNEQFF
-,TRBV7-3,TRBJ2-3,-,TGTGCCAGCAGCTTAGAGGCCACAGATACGCAGTATTTT,CASSLEATDTQYF
-,TRBV5-1,TRBJ2-6,-,TGCGCCAGCAGCCTGGGGGGATTAATCTCTGGGGCCAACGTCCTGACTTTC,CASSLGGLISGANVLTF
-,TRBV20-1,TRBJ2-3,-,TGCAGTGCCCAGTATACAGATACGCAGTATTTT,CSAQYTDTQYF
TRBD1,TRBV19,TRBJ2-2,-,TGTGCCAGTAGTATTTTGGGGACAGAAGTCACCGGGGAGCTGTTTTTT,CASSILGTEVTGELFF